This TCR beta chain was sequenced for a study of regulatory T cells in long-lasting Graves disease. This clonotype was found many times. Building of the TCR beta libraries involved iRepertoire HTBI primers and Arm-PCR of CDR3 regions. One entry per CDR3 protein, called by TCRdb with MiXCR from the multiplex PCR reads. The sample has about 350,000 distinct CDR3 sequences, roughly 17% seen once; the top ten hold about 19%. Time point described: newly diagnosed GD, antithyroid drugs for less than 3 months. After RNA was extracted from PBMCs, the TCR library was made from it. These data were also filed under a second study, of T cells in Graves' hyperthyroidism and ophthalmopathy.

Sample: peripheral blood mononuclear cells (PBMCs), taken at new diagnosis, from a patient treated with antithyroid drugs. This TCR was sampled from a woman between 18 and 29 years old with Graves disease.

The CDR3 here is CASSSSGGALDEQFF. The CDR3 region has the DNA TGTGCCAGCAGTTCTAGCGGGGGGGCGCTCGATGAGCAGTTCTTC. This rearrangement joins TRBV28 to TRBJ2-1; 12 nucleotides align to TRBD2. The CDR3 has 15 residues. V trimming: 4 bases; J trimming: 8 bases; junction bases outside the gene matches: 6. Germline V gene lookup returns CDR1 MDHEN and CDR2 SYDVKM. The full variable domain, in which reference TRBV28 and TRBJ2-1 provide the parts outside the CDR3, is DVKVTQSSRYLVKRTGEKVFLECVQDMDHENMFWYRQDPGLGLRLIYFSYDVKMKEKGDIPEGYSVSREKKERFSLILESASTNQTSMYLCASSSSGGALDEQFFGPGTRLTVL.